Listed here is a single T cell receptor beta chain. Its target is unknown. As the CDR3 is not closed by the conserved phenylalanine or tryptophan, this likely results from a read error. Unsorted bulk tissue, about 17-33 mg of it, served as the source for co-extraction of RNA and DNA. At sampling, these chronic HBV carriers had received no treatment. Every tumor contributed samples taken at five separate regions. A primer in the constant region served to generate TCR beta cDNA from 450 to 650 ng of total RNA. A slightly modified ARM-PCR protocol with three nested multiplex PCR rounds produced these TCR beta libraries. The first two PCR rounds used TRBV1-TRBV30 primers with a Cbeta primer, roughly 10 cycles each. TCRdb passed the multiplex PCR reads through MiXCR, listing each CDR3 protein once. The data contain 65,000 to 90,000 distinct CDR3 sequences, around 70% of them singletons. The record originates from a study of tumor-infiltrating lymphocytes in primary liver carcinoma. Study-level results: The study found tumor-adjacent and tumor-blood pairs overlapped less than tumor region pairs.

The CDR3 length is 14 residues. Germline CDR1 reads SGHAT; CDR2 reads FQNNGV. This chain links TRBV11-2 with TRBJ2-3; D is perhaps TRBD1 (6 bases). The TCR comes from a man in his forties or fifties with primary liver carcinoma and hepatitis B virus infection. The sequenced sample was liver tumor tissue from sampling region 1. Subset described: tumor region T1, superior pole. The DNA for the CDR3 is TGTACCAGCAGCTTATCCAGGGGATCAGATATGCAGTATTCT. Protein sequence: CTSSLSRGSDMQYS.